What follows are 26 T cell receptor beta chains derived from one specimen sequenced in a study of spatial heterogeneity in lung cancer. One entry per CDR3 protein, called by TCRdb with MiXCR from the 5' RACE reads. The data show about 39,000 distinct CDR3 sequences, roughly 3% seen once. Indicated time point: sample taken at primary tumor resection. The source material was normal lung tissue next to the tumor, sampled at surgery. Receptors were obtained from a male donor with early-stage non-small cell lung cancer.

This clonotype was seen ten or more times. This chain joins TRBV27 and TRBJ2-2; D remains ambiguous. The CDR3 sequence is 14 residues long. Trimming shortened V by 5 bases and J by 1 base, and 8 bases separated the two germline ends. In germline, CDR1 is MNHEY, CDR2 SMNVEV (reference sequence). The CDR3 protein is CASSLTWNTGELFF. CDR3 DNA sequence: TGTGCCAGCAGTCTCACGTGGAACACCGGGGAGCTGTTTTTT.

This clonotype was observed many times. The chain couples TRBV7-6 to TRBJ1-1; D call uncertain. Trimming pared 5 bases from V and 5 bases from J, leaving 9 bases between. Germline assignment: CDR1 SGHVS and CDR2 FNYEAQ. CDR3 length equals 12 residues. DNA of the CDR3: TGTGCCAGCAGCGCTAGTAGGACTGAAGCTTTCTTT. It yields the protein CASSASRTEAFF.

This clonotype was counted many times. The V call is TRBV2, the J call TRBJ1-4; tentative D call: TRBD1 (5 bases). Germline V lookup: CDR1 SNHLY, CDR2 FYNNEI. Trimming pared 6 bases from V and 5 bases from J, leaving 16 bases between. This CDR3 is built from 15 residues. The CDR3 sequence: CASRRGRSLNEKLFF. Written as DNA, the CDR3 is TGTGCCAGCAGAAGGGGAAGATCTTTAAATGAAAAACTGTTTTTT. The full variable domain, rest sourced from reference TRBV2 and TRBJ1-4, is EPEVTQTPSHQVTQMGQEVILRCVPISNHLYFYWYRQILGQKVEFLVSFYNNEISEKSEIFDDQFSVERPDGSNFTLKIRSTKLEDSAMYFCASRRGRSLNEKLFFGSGTQLSVL.

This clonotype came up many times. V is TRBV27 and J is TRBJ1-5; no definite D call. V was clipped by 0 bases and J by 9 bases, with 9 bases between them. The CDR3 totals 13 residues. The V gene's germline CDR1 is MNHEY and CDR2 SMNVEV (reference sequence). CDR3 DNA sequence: TGTGCCAGCAGTTTATCGCGCTTAGGGCCCCAGCATTTT. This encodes CASSLSRLGPQHF.

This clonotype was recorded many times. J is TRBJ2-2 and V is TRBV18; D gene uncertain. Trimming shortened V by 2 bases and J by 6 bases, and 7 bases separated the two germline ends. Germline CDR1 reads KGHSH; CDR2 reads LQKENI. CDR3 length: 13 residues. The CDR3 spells CASSPEVSGELFF. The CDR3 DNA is TGTGCCAGCTCACCAGAAGTCTCCGGGGAGCTGTTTTTT.

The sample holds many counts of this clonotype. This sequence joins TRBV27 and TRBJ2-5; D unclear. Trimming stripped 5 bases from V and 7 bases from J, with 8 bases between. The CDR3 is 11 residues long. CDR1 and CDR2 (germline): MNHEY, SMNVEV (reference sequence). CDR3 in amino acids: CASSEDGTQYF. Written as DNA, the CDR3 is TGTGCCAGCAGTGAAGATGGGACCCAGTACTTC.

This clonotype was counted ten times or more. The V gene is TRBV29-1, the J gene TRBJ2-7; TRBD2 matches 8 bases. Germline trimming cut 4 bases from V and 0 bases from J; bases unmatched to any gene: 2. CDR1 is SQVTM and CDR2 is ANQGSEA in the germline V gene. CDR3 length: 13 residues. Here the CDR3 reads CSVAGTSSYEQYF. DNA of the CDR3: TGCAGCGTTGCCGGGACTAGCTCCTACGAGCAGTACTTC.

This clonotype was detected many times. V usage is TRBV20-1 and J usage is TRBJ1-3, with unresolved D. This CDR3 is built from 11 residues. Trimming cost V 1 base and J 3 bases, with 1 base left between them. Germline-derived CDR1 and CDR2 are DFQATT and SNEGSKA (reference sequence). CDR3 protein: CSARVGNTIYF. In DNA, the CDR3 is TGCAGTGCTAGAGTTGGAAACACCATATATTTT.

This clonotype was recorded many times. The CDR3 spells CASRETTGELFF. CDR3 coding DNA: TGTGCCAGCAGAGAAACGACCGGGGAGCTGTTTTTT. V usage is TRBV7-6 and J usage is TRBJ2-2; no definite D call. Deletions cut 6 bases from V and 5 bases from J, with 7 bases between. Germline CDR1 SGHVS, CDR2 FNYEAQ. This CDR3 is built from 12 residues.

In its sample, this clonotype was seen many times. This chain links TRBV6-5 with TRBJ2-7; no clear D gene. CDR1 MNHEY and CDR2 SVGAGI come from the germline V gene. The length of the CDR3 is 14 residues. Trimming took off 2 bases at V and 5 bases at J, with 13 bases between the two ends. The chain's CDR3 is CASSYGVGYDEQYF. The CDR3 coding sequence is TGTGCCAGCAGTTACGGAGTCGGATACGACGAGCAGTACTTC.

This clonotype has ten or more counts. This CDR3 is CASSLVMGAGELFF. The CDR3 bases are TGTGCCAGCAGCTTAGTGATGGGGGCCGGGGAGCTGTTTTTT. V is TRBV7-2 and J is TRBJ2-2; the D gene could be TRBD1 or TRBD2 (5 bases each). CDR3 length equals 14 residues. CDR1 is SGHTA and CDR2 is FQGNSA in the germline V gene. Deletions cut 1 base from V and 6 bases from J, with 9 bases between.

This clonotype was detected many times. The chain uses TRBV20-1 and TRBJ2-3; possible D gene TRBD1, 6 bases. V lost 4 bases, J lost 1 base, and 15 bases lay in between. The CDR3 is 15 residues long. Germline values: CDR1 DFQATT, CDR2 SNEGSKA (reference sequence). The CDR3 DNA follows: TGCAGTGCTACGGGACAACCGATCCGCACAGATACGCAGTATTTT. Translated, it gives CSATGQPIRTDTQYF.

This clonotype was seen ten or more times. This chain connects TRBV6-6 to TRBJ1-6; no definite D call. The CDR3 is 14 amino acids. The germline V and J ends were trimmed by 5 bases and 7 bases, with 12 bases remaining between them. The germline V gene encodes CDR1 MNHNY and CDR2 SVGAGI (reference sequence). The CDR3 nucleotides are TGTGCCAGCAGTCATGGCCGAGGAAATTCACCCCTCCACTTT. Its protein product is CASSHGRGNSPLHF.

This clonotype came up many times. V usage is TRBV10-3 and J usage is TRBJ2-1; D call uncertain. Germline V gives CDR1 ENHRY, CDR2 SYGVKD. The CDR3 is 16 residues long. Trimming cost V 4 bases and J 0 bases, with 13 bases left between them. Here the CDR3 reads CAISALTESSYNEQFF. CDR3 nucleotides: TGTGCCATCAGTGCCCTAACAGAGAGCTCCTACAATGAGCAGTTCTTC.

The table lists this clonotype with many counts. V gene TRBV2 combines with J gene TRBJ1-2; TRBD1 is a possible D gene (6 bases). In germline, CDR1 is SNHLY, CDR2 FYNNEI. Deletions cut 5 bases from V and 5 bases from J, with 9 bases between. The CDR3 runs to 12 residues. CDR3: CASSPGEYGYTF. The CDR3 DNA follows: TGTGCCAGCAGTCCAGGGGAGTATGGCTACACCTTC.

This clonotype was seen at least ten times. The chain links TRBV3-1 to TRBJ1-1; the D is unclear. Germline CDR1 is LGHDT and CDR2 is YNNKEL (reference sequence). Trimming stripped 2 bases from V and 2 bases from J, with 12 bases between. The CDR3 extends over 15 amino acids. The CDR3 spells CASSQWAGHNTEAFF. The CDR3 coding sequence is TGTGCCAGCAGCCAATGGGCCGGGCACAACACTGAAGCTTTCTTT. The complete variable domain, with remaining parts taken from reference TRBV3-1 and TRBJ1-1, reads DTAVSQTPKYLVTQMGNDKSIKCEQNLGHDTMYWYKQDSKKFLKIMFSYNNKELIINETVPNRFSPKSPDKAHLNLHINSLELGDSAVYFCASSQWAGHNTEAFFGQGTRLTVV.

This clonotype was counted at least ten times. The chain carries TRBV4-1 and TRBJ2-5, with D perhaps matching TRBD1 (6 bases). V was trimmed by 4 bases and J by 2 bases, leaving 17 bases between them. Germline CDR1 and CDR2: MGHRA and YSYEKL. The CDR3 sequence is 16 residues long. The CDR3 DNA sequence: TGCGCCAGCAGCCGCCTATCCGGACAGAGTCAAGAGACCCAGTACTTC. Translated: CASSRLSGQSQETQYF.

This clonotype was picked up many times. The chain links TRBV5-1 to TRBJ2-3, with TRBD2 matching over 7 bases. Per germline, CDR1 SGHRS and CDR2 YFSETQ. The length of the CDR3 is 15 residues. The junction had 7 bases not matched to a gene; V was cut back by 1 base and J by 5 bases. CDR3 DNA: TGCGCCAGCAGCTTGTCGGGGGACTACCTAGATACGCAGTATTTT. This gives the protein CASSLSGDYLDTQYF.

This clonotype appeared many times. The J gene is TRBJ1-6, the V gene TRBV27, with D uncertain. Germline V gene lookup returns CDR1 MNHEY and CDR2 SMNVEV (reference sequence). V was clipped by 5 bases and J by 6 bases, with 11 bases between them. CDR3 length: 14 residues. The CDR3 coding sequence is TGTGCCAGCAGTCAGGATTTTCGTAATTCACCCCTCCACTTT. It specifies CASSQDFRNSPLHF.

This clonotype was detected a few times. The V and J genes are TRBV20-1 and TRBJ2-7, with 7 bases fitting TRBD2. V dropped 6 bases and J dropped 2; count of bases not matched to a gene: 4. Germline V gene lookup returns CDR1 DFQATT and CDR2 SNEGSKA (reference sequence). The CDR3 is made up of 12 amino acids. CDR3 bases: TGCAGTGCCCGGGGGGACCCCTACGAGCAGTACTTC. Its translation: CSARGDPYEQYF.

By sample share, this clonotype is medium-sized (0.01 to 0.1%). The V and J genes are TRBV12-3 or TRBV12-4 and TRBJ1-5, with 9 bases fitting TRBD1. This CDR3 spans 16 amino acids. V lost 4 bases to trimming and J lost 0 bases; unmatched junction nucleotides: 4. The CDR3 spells CASSWGDRDSNQPQHF. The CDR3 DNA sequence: TGTGCCAGCAGTTGGGGGGACAGGGATAGCAATCAGCCCCAGCATTTT.

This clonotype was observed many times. DNA of the CDR3: TGCAGCGTTGAAGCGTCCGTATATGGCTACACCTTC. Its translation: CSVEASVYGYTF. This chain links TRBV29-1 with TRBJ1-2; D unclear. The CDR3 runs 12 residues. The V and J ends lost 1 base and 5 bases respectively, with 8 bases between them. CDR1 and CDR2 (germline): SQVTM, ANQGSEA.

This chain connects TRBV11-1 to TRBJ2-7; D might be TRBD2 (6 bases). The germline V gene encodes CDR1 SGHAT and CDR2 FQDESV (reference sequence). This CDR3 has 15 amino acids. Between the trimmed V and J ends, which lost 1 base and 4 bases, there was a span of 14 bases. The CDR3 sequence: CASSLVSRGVYEQYF. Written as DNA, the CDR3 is TGTGCCAGCAGCTTAGTAAGTCGCGGGGTATACGAGCAGTACTTC. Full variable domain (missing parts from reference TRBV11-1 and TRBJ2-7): EAEVAQSPRYKITEKSQAVAFWCDPISGHATLYWYRQILGQGPELLVQFQDESVVDDSQLPKDRFSAERLKGVDSTLKIQPAELGDSAMYLCASSLVSRGVYEQYFGPGTRLTVT.

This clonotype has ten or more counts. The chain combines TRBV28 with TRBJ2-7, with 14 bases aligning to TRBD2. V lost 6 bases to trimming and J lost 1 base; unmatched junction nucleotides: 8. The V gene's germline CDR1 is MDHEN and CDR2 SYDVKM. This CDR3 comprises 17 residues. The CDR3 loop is CASSSGTSGSNSYEQYF. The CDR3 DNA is TGTGCCAGCAGCTCCGGGACTAGCGGGAGTAATTCCTACGAGCAGTACTTC.

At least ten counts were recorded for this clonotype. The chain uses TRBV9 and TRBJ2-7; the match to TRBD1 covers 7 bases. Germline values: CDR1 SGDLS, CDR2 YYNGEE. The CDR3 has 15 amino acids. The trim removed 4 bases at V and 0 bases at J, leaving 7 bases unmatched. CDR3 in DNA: TGTGCCAGCAGCTTCGACCGGGACAGCTCCTACGAGCAGTACTTC. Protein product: CASSFDRDSSYEQYF.

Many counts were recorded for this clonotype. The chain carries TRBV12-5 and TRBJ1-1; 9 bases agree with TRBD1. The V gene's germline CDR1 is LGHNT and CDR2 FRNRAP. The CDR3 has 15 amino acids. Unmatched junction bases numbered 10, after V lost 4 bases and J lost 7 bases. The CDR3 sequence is CASGSSGQGTLEAFF. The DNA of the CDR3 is TGTGCTAGTGGTTCCTCAGGACAGGGGACCCTTGAAGCTTTCTTT. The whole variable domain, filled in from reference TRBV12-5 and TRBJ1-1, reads DARVTQTPRHKVTEMGQEVTMRCQPILGHNTVFWYRQTMMQGLELLAYFRNRAPLDDSGMPKDRFSAEMPDATLATLKIQPSEPRDSAVYFCASGSSGQGTLEAFFGQGTRLTVV.